These T cell receptor beta chains were read from a single sample in a study of blood T cell repertoires in COVID-19. Sequenced by immunoSEQ multiplex PCR; TCRdb stores in-frame clones only, minus some. The sample includes around 220,000 clones, approximately 85% of them seen just once. Material: peripheral blood. The receptors derive from a woman aged 80 or over with COVID-19, enrolled during active disease. Both conserved end residues are trimmed from each CDR3. The size field is filled for only some rows; it gives once, few, many or a size class.

j_gene | v_gene | abundance | CDR3aa
TRBJ1-2 | TRBV5-6 | NA | ASSLNRIRAGYGYT
TRBJ1-1 | TRBV2 | once | ASSAIPAAEAF
TRBJ1-3 | TRBV15 | once | ATSTGGSGNTIY
TRBJ2-1 | TRBV6-5 | few | ASRPGLAGDNEQF
TRBJ2-2 | TRBV6-5 | NA | ASSLTRVDAGELF
TRBJ2-7 | TRBV7-9 | few | ASSLGQGVYEQY
TRBJ2-7 | TRBV4-1 | NA | ASSQAWGGGGYEQY
TRBJ1-4 | TRBV7-9 | NA | ASSPWGGITSTNEKLF
TRBJ1-4 | TRBV5-6 | NA | ASSFWGSLNEKLF
TRBJ2-2 | TRBV14 | NA | ASGQYQWELF
TRBJ1-1 | TRBV5-1 | NA | ASSSGAVRGTEAF
TRBJ2-7 | TRBV24-1 | NA | ATSSKEGRAGEQY
TRBJ2-1 | TRBV6-4 | NA | ASSDSKEGREQF
TRBJ2-2 | TRBV11-3 | NA | ASRGQSESGELF
TRBJ1-1 | TRBV18 | NA | ASSPVAGGTEAF
TRBJ1-1 | TRBV15 | few | ATSKGVEGTNTEAF
TRBJ2-7 | TRBV29-1 | once | SVEWQGAYEQY
TRBJ1-1 | TRBV7-9 | NA | ASSEGGVRAEAF
TRBJ2-1 | TRBV6-2/TRBV6-3 | NA | ASSYAAGGIYEQF
TRBJ2-1 | TRBV5-4 | NA | ASSLDRDFYNEQF
TRBJ1-2 | TRBV6-5 | NA | ASSYAGTGGYGYT
TRBJ1-3 | TRBV5-1 | NA | ASSATGPGNTIY
TRBJ1-3 | TRBV6-5 | NA | ASSNRAISGNTIY
TRBJ1-2 | TRBV7-9 | NA | ASSLGQAPYGYT
TRBJ1-2 | TRBV30 | NA | AWSSGARNGYT